A single sample gave rise to the 18 T cell receptor beta chains below, sequenced in a study of read filtering for tumor transcriptome and immune sequencing. Molecular barcoded adaptors covering alpha/delta and beta/gamma chains were used on approximately 400 ng RNA. MiXCR, run by TCRdb on the reads, gives a single entry per CDR3 protein. This sample has around 140,000 distinct CDR3 sequences, with about 13% found just once. The sample was a population of CD138-negative cells sorted from bone marrow. All receptors derive from a donor at least 40 years old with multiple myeloma.

Notes on this clonotype: A far larger clone lies a single base away; this is likely a read error. This chain links TRBV13 with TRBJ1-4; D remains ambiguous. This CDR3 spans 14 amino acids. CDR1 is PRHDT and CDR2 is FYEKMQ in the germline V gene (reference sequence). V was pared by 0 bases and J by 16 bases, with 18 bases between. CDR3 in amino acids: CASSLGFFTDTQFF. The CDR3 coding sequence is TGTGCCAGCAGCTTAGGCTTTTTCACAGATACGCAGTTTTTT.

This clonotype was counted at least ten times. The chain links TRBV3-1 to TRBJ2-3; 12 positions match TRBD2. V dropped 8 bases and J dropped 11; count of bases not matched to a gene: 11. Germline values: CDR1 LGHDT, CDR2 YNNKEL (reference sequence). The CDR3 sequence is 14 residues long. The CDR3 here is CASGTSGSPHGQYF. Written as DNA, the CDR3 is TGTGCCAGCGGGACTAGCGGGTCTCCCCATGGGCAGTATTTT.

This clonotype was observed at least ten times. V usage is TRBV29-1 and J usage is TRBJ1-4, with 7 bases identical to TRBD1. The V gene's germline CDR1 is SQVTM and CDR2 ANQGSEA. V was pared by 7 bases and J by 8 bases, with 7 bases of the junction left unmatched. The CDR3 has 12 residues. CDR3 loop: CSAQDRAEKLFF. The CDR3 DNA sequence: TGCAGCGCCCAAGACAGGGCAGAAAAACTGTTTTTT.

On this clonotype itself: A much larger clonotype is one base distant, so this may be a read error. The chain uses TRBV29-1 and TRBJ2-2; 7 nucleotides align to TRBD2. Looked up from germline, CDR1 is SQVTM and CDR2 is ANQGSEA. The CDR3 contains 12 residues. The CDR3 region is CGGDYSTGELFF. The CDR3 nucleotides are TGCGGGGGGGATTACAGCACCGGGGAGCTGTTTTTT.

This clonotype appeared a few times. Here the CDR3 reads CASSPGGPGGNEQFF. The CDR3 nucleotides read TGTGCCAGCAGCCCCGGGGGCCCCGGGGGCAATGAGCAGTTCTTC. The gene calls are TRBV7-3 and TRBJ2-1, with D possibly being TRBD1 or TRBD2 (6 bases each). V shed 5 bases and J shed 6 bases, with 17 bases lying between them. The germline V gene encodes CDR1 SGHTA and CDR2 FQGTGA. This CDR3 comprises 15 residues.

This clonotype showed up many times. This sequence joins TRBV29-1 and TRBJ2-2; D possibly corresponds to TRBD2 (5 bases). Trimming left V 1 base short and J 7 bases short, with 10 bases between. The V gene's germline CDR1 is SQVTM and CDR2 ANQGSEA. This CDR3 has 13 amino acids. The DNA of the CDR3 is TGCAGCGTTGAAGTTTGGGAGAACGGGGAGCTGTTTTTT. It codes for CSVEVWENGELFF.

The V call is TRBV7-9, the J call TRBJ2-3; 11 bases match TRBD2. J was trimmed by 5 bases and V by 5 bases; bases with no gene match: 15. This CDR3 has 18 amino acids. CDR1 SEHNR and CDR2 FQNEAQ come from the germline V gene (reference sequence). This CDR3 reads CASSRRLAGGPARDTQYF. CDR3 coding DNA: TGTGCCAGCAGCCGAAGGCTAGCGGGAGGTCCAGCAAGAGATACGCAGTATTTT.

This clonotype occurred many times. This chain joins TRBV7-9 and TRBJ2-7; D call uncertain. The CDR3 extends over 13 amino acids. Trimming took 8 bases from V and 0 from J, leaving 11 bases between them. Per the germline V gene, CDR1 is SEHNR and CDR2 is FQNEAQ (reference sequence). The CDR3 coding sequence is TGTGCCAGCTCCTCAAGGGACTCCTACGAGCAGTACTTC. Protein sequence: CASSSRDSYEQYF. Drawing the rest from reference TRBV7-9 and TRBJ2-7, the complete variable domain is DTGVSQNPRHKITKRGQNVTFRCDPISEHNRLYWYRQTLGQGPEFLTYFQNEAQLEKSRLLSDRFSAERPKGSFSTLEIQRTEQGDSAMYLCASSSRDSYEQYFGPGTRLTVT.

Many counts were recorded for this clonotype. CDR3 sequence (DNA): TGTGCCAGCAGCTTGGCCAGTTCGCGTGAGCAGTTCTTC. Its translation is CASSLASSREQFF. This chain connects TRBV5-4 to TRBJ2-1; no clear D. The CDR3 is made up of 13 amino acids. The germline V gene encodes CDR1 SGHNT and CDR2 YYREEE (reference sequence). The V end lost 0 bases, the J end lost 9 bases, and 10 bases lay between the germline ends.

At least ten counts were recorded for this clonotype. The V call is TRBV11-2, the J call TRBJ1-4; 7 bases are a match to TRBD1. The CDR3 extends over 15 amino acids. The germline V gene encodes CDR1 SGHAT and CDR2 FQNNGV. Unmatched junction bases numbered 3, after V lost 5 bases and J lost 0 bases. This CDR3 is CASSRGTATNEKLFF. The CDR3 nucleotides read TGTGCCAGCAGCCGAGGGACAGCAACTAATGAAAAACTGTTTTTT.

The table lists this clonotype with many counts. This chain connects TRBV10-3 to TRBJ2-3; D unresolved. This CDR3 contains 12 residues. CDR1 is ENHRY, CDR2 SYGVKD, per germline. Between the trimmed V and J ends, which lost 3 bases and 5 bases, there was a span of 6 bases. In DNA, the CDR3 is TGTGCCATCAGTGACCGTCTAGATACGCAGTATTTT. Protein: CAISDRLDTQYF.

Only a few counts were recorded for this clonotype. Given a much more abundant clone one base away, this may be a read error. The rearrangement uses TRBV11-2 and TRBJ2-1; 12 nucleotides line up with TRBD2. The germline CDR1 and CDR2 sequences are SGHAT and FQNNGV. This CDR3 contains 21 residues. The CDR3 is CASSLVSRGLAGYLSYNERFF. Here the CDR3 DNA reads TGTGCCAGCAGCTTAGTGTCCAGAGGACTAGCGGGATACCTCTCCTACAATGAGCGGTTCTTC.

This clonotype was detected only once. This CDR3 fails to terminate in the conserved phenylalanine or tryptophan, so it likely reflects a read error. It is unclear where the CDR3 begins or ends on the DNA, so no DNA is shown, and the CDR3 is as TCRdb lists it. The chain couples TRBV5-1 to TRBJ2-1; the table's D call, TRBD2, was not checked against the DNA. Germline V gene data show CDR1 as SGHRS and CDR2 as YFSETQ. Inclusive of both ends, the CDR3 amounts to 15 amino acids. CDR3 sequence: CASSLAGGVYNEQSY.

This clonotype was observed many times. The V call is TRBV5-5, the J call TRBJ1-1; D call uncertain. With 3 bases removed from V and 4 bases from J, the gap between germline ends came to 10 bases. CDR1 is SGHKS and CDR2 is YYEKEE in the germline V gene (reference sequence). The CDR3 loop spans 13 amino acids. Here the CDR3 DNA reads TGTGCCAGCAGCTCGCCCTCGAGCACTGAAGCTTTCTTT. Protein: CASSSPSSTEAFF.

This clonotype was counted many times. This sequence joins TRBV5-1 and TRBJ2-1; D gene ambiguous. The CDR3 loop spans 14 amino acids. Germline V gene data show CDR1 as SGHRS and CDR2 as YFSETQ. V was shortened by 4 bases and J by 0 bases, with 8 bases between the two germline ends. The CDR3 DNA is TGCGCCAGCAGCCAACAAAGCTCCTACAATGAGCAGTTCTTC. Encoded protein: CASSQQSSYNEQFF. The complete variable domain, with remaining parts taken from reference TRBV5-1 and TRBJ2-1, reads KAGVTQTPRYLIKTRGQQVTLSCSPISGHRSVSWYQQTPGQGLQFLFEYFSETQRNKGNFPGRFSGRQFSNSRSEMNVSTLELGDSALYLCASSQQSSYNEQFFGPGTRLTVL.

For this clonotype: Possible read error: a much larger clone is one base away. The chain joins TRBV10-3 to TRBJ2-5; D might be TRBD1 or TRBD2, each matching 5 bases. There are 15 residues in the CDR3. Trimming removed 8 bases from V and 2 bases from J, with 18 bases in between. Germline V gene sequence: CDR1 ENHRY, CDR2 SYGVKD. CDR3 nucleotides: TGTGCCATCCCCAGAGAAGGGACGGTACAAGAGACCCAGTACTTC. This translates into CAIPREGTVQETQYF.

As concerns this clonotype: A much larger clonotype is one base distant, so this may be a read error. V usage is TRBV29-1 and J usage is TRBJ2-1, with 9 bases that match TRBD2. The germline V gene has CDR1 SQVTM and CDR2 ANQGSEA. The CDR3 sequence is 13 residues long. In DNA, the CDR3 is TGCAGCGCCCGACTAGCGGCCTACAATGGGCAGTTCTTC. Amino acid sequence: CSARLAAYNGQFF.

This clonotype was detected many times. V gene TRBV12-3 or TRBV12-4 combines with J gene TRBJ2-1; D is unresolved. The CDR3 is 12 residues long. V was clipped by 3 bases and J by 9 bases, with 9 bases between them. The CDR3 DNA is TGTGCCAGCAGTTTGATGGTCGGTGAGCAGTTCTTC. This codes for CASSLMVGEQFF.